These 27 T cell receptor beta chains originate from one sample sequenced in a study of shared T cell receptors in the human thymus. Produced via immunoSEQ multiplex PCR; TCRdb's table is partial and in-frame only. The sample yields 450,000 to 650,000 clones, about four fifths seen once. These same data were also listed under a study on human thymus T cells.

Material: thymocytes. These TCRs come from a boy younger than two with a congenital heart defect.

This clone was recorded a few times. The chain carries TRBV7-8 and TRBJ1-5; TRBD1 matches 7 bases. Germline loops: CDR1 SGHVS, CDR2 FQNEAQ. With V trimmed by 7 bases and J by 0 bases, 18 bases remained unmatched. The CDR3 runs to 19 residues. CDR3 sequence: CASTRWGTEVFSSNQPQHF. DNA of the CDR3: TGTGCCAGCACCCGTTGGGGGACAGAAGTCTTTTCTAGCAATCAGCCCCAGCATTTT.

The rearrangement links TRBV28 to TRBJ2-3; D is unclear. The V and J ends lost 6 bases and 7 bases respectively, with 17 bases between them. Per the germline V gene, CDR1 is MDHEN and CDR2 is SYDVKM. This CDR3 contains 14 residues. For the CDR3, the DNA is TGTGCCAGCAGATCCGCCATTGAGATCTATACGCAGTATTTT. Residues: CASRSAIEIYTQYF.

This chain joins TRBV6-1 and TRBJ2-1; perhaps TRBD1 as D (6 bases). Germline values: CDR1 MNHNS, CDR2 SASEGT. The ends were cut back, 6 bases at V and 2 bases at J, with 11 bases in the middle. The CDR3 extends over 14 amino acids. In DNA form, the CDR3 reads TGTGCCAGCAGCAACCAGGGGCCCTACAATGAGCAGTTCTTC. Residues: CASSNQGPYNEQFF.

The chain has TRBV4-3 and TRBJ2-1, with 13 bases matching TRBD2. This CDR3 contains 20 residues. The junction had 9 bases not matched to a gene; V was cut back by 1 base and J by 0 bases. Germline CDR1 LGHNA, CDR2 YSLEER. CDR3: CASSQAFSGTSGTSYNEQFF. The CDR3 region has the DNA TGCGCCAGCAGCCAAGCGTTCTCCGGGACTAGCGGGACCTCCTACAATGAGCAGTTCTTC.

The chain has TRBV7-6 and TRBJ2-3; D gene unclear. The V gene lost 3 bases and the J gene lost 3 bases, with 7 bases spanning the gap. CDR3 size: 13 residues. CDR1 is SGHVS and CDR2 is FNYEAQ in the germline V gene. As DNA, the CDR3 is TGTGCCAGCAGCTTCGGGTCGACAGATACGCAGTATTTT. Amino acids: CASSFGSTDTQYF.

This sequence joins TRBV6-1 and TRBJ2-1, with D unclear. The germline V and J ends were trimmed by 4 bases and 0 bases, with 10 bases remaining between them. The germline gives CDR1 MNHNS, CDR2 SASEGT. This CDR3 is built from 15 residues. The CDR3 DNA is TGTGCCAGCAGTGTGAGGCGGAGCTCCTACAATGAGCAGTTCTTC. This codes for CASSVRRSSYNEQFF.

This clone was seen more than once but under ten times. The CDR3 reads CASSERTPSNEQFF. Here the CDR3 DNA reads TGTGCCAGTAGTGAGCGGACGCCGAGCAATGAGCAGTTCTTC. This rearrangement joins TRBV19 to TRBJ2-1, with D tentatively TRBD2 (5 bases). Germline values: CDR1 LNHDA, CDR2 SQIVND (reference sequence). The ends were cut back, 5 bases at V and 6 bases at J, with 14 bases in the middle. This CDR3 is 14 amino acids long. The variable domain in full, with the rest retrieved from reference TRBV19 and TRBJ2-1, is DGGITQSPKYLFRKEGQNVTLSCEQNLNHDAMYWYRQDPGQGLRLIYYSQIVNDFQKGDIAEGYSVSREKKESFPLTVTSAQKNPTAFYLCASSERTPSNEQFFGPGTRLTVL.

V and J are TRBV10-1 and TRBJ2-1, with 8 bases lining up with TRBD2. Unmatched junction bases numbered 7, after V lost 6 bases and J lost 0 bases. Germline CDR1 and CDR2: WNHNN and SYGVQD (reference sequence). CDR3 length equals 16 residues. The CDR3 loop reads CASRASGPRSYNEQFF. CDR3 sequence (DNA): TGCGCCAGCAGGGCTAGCGGGCCCCGCTCCTACAATGAGCAGTTCTTC.

This clone turned up a few times. This sequence joins TRBV25-1 and TRBJ2-3; TRBD2 agrees at 8 bases. The CDR3 loop spans 17 amino acids. Unmatched junction bases numbered 12, after V lost 2 bases and J lost 5 bases. CDR1 is MGHDK and CDR2 is SYGVNS in the germline V gene. CDR3 residues: CASSETYTGGLGDTQYF. The CDR3 DNA reads TGTGCCAGCAGTGAAACCTATACGGGAGGGCTGGGAGATACGCAGTATTTT.

The chain joins TRBV5-1 to TRBJ2-7; 7 positions match TRBD1. This CDR3 comprises 15 residues. The junction had 10 bases not matched to a gene; V was cut back by 4 bases and J by 3 bases. The germline V gene has CDR1 SGHRS and CDR2 YFSETQ. The DNA for the CDR3 is TGCGCCAGCAGCCCTCGAGACAGGGTCTTCTACGAGCAGTACTTC. Translated: CASSPRDRVFYEQYF.

Written as DNA, the CDR3 is TGTGCCACCAGCAGAGATCCTTTTAATCTAGCCAAAAACATTCAGTACTTC. Translation gives CATSRDPFNLAKNIQYF. V and J are TRBV15 and TRBJ2-4, with no clear D. V lost 0 bases to trimming and J lost 0 bases, with 12 bases between them. Germline CDR1 and CDR2: LNHNV and YYDKDF (reference sequence). This CDR3 has 17 amino acids.

The V gene is TRBV30, the J gene TRBJ2-7; maybe TRBD2 (7 bases). The germline V gene has CDR1 GTSNPN and CDR2 SVGIG (reference sequence). There are 14 residues in the CDR3. V was pared by 2 bases and J by 4 bases, with 15 bases between. The CDR3 DNA sequence: TGTGCCTGGAGTAATTGGGGGGGGCATTACGAGCAGTACTTC. Residues: CAWSNWGGHYEQYF.

This clone occurred a few times. This sequence joins TRBV6-1 and TRBJ1-2, with 9 bases that match TRBD1. The CDR3 spans 14 residues. The germline gives CDR1 MNHNS, CDR2 SASEGT. Trimming at V came to 10 bases and at J to 6 bases, leaving 12 bases not matched to a gene. DNA for the CDR3: TGTGCCACCGGCCGGGACAGGGATCCAGATGGCTACACCTTC. Its protein is CATGRDRDPDGYTF.

The CDR3 DNA reads as TGTGCCAGCAGCGCGGGACTAGCGGGATCCTACGAGCAGTACTTC. Its translation: CASSAGLAGSYEQYF. V gene TRBV5-5 combines with J gene TRBJ2-7; 13 nucleotides line up with TRBD2. Germline V gene lookup returns CDR1 SGHKS and CDR2 YYEKEE (reference sequence). The CDR3 is 15 amino acids. Germline trimming cut 4 bases from V and 1 base from J; bases unmatched to any gene: 2.

The chain carries TRBV19 and TRBJ2-7, with 10 bases that match TRBD2. Germline values: CDR1 LNHDA, CDR2 SQIVND (reference sequence). V dropped 4 bases and J dropped 7; count of bases not matched to a gene: 10. The CDR3 is made up of 15 amino acids. The CDR3 spells CASSKPGLARREQYF. CDR3 in DNA: TGTGCCAGTAGTAAACCGGGACTAGCGAGAAGAGAGCAGTACTTC.

CDR3 bases: TGCAGCGTTGAAGACCCGAGACAGCCCGATGGCTACACCTTC. Translated, it gives CSVEDPRQPDGYTF. This rearrangement joins TRBV29-1 to TRBJ1-2; TRBD1 might be the D (5 bases). Germline CDR1 reads SQVTM; CDR2 reads ANQGSEA. Between the trimmed V and J ends, which lost 0 bases and 6 bases, there was a span of 14 bases. The CDR3 spans 14 residues.

Here the CDR3 reads CASSLGRGENTGELFF. CDR3 DNA: TGTGCCAGCAGCTTGGGCAGGGGCGAAAACACCGGGGAGCTGTTTTTT. The chain carries TRBV5-6 and TRBJ2-2; D might be TRBD1 (6 bases). Trimming shortened V by 0 bases and J by 2 bases, and 11 bases separated the two germline ends. CDR3 size: 16 residues. Germline CDR1 reads SGHDT; CDR2 reads YYEEEE.

This chain joins TRBV7-8 and TRBJ2-1; perhaps TRBD1 as D (5 bases). Germline V gene sequence: CDR1 SGHVS, CDR2 FQNEAQ. The CDR3 extends over 16 amino acids. V was trimmed by 5 bases and J by 7 bases, leaving 21 bases between them. The CDR3 loop is CASSPFGMGRGNEQFF. DNA of the CDR3: TGTGCCAGCAGCCCGTTTGGAATGGGGCGCGGAAATGAGCAGTTCTTC.

This clone was seen a single time. J is TRBJ2-3 and V is TRBV6-1, with 7 bases that match TRBD2. Germline V CDR1 and CDR2: MNHNS, SASEGT. With 1 base clipped from V and 0 bases from J, the junction kept 4 bases outside the gene matches. CDR3 length equals 16 residues. The CDR3 region is CASSEVGEGSTDTQYF. CDR3 coding DNA: TGTGCCAGCAGTGAAGTGGGGGAGGGTAGCACAGATACGCAGTATTTT.

The chain combines TRBV27 with TRBJ1-2; a weak D match, TRBD1 (6 bases). The V gene lost 2 bases and the J gene lost 8 bases, with 21 bases spanning the gap. The CDR3 consists of 16 residues. Germline CDR1 is MNHEY and CDR2 is SMNVEV (reference sequence). The CDR3 loop is CASSLTPQGQGDGYTF. The CDR3 DNA sequence: TGTGCCAGCAGTTTAACCCCCCAGGGACAAGGGGACGGCTACACCTTC.

This clone was seen a few times. The CDR3 nucleotides are TGTGCCAGCAGCTTCCGACTAGCGGAGAAGGTACAAGAGACCCAGTACTTC. Translated: CASSFRLAEKVQETQYF. The V gene is TRBV11-2, the J gene TRBJ2-5; 9 nucleotides match TRBD2. Trimming took 3 bases from V and 2 from J; bases not matched to a gene: 10. The germline V gene has CDR1 SGHAT and CDR2 FQNNGV. This CDR3 is 17 amino acids long.

V and J are TRBV4-1 and TRBJ1-1; D is undetermined. The CDR3 is 14 residues long. The germline V and J ends were trimmed by 0 bases and 4 bases, with 9 bases remaining between them. Germline V gene sequence: CDR1 MGHRA, CDR2 YSYEKL. For the CDR3, the DNA is TGCGCCAGCAGCCAAGATGCCCGGGGCACTGAAGCTTTCTTT. Encoded protein: CASSQDARGTEAFF.

The chain links TRBV5-1 to TRBJ2-1; a weak D match, TRBD2 (6 bases). Germline V CDR1 and CDR2: SGHRS, YFSETQ. This CDR3 has 16 residues. The V gene lost 0 bases and the J gene lost 7 bases, with 17 bases spanning the gap. Written as DNA, the CDR3 is TGCGCCAGCAGCTTGGGGGACTCCGCAGGAGGGAATGAGCAGTTCTTC. Encoded protein: CASSLGDSAGGNEQFF.

This clone was picked up a small number of times. The chain couples TRBV4-3 to TRBJ2-5; D perhaps matches TRBD2 (7 bases). Germline lookup yields CDR1 LGHNA and CDR2 YSLEER. CDR3 length: 16 amino acids. V was clipped by 0 bases and J by 4 bases, with 15 bases between them. The CDR3 loop is CASSQDRGADLETQYF. CDR3 coding DNA: TGCGCCAGCAGCCAAGATCGGGGGGCGGACCTAGAGACCCAGTACTTC.

This clone was found a few times. The gene calls are TRBV30 and TRBJ2-7; D is unresolved. CDR1 is GTSNPN and CDR2 is SVGIG in the germline V gene (reference sequence). The CDR3 has 12 residues. Trimming left V 0 bases short and J 12 bases short, with 15 bases between. The DNA for the CDR3 is TGTGCCTGGAGTGTAGTACCCAATCTTAGGTACTTC. This gives the protein CAWSVVPNLRYF. The variable domain in full, with the rest retrieved from reference TRBV30 and TRBJ2-7, is SQTIHQWPATLVQPVGSPLSLECTVEGTSNPNLYWYRQAAGRGLQLLFYSVGIGQISSEVPQNLSASRPQDRQFILSSKKLLLSDSGFYLCAWSVVPNLRYFGPGTRLTVT.

The chain links TRBV11-2 to TRBJ2-1; D is possibly TRBD1 (5 bases). The CDR3 has 14 residues. V gave up 5 bases and J gave up 5 bases, with 13 bases separating them. Germline CDR1 is SGHAT and CDR2 is FQNNGV. DNA for the CDR3: TGTGCCAGCAGCCCCGGACATCCTGACAATGAGCAGTTCTTC. Translating it yields CASSPGHPDNEQFF.

The chain joins TRBV15 to TRBJ2-5; D possibly corresponds to TRBD2 (6 bases). The CDR3 is 13 amino acids. Trimming removed 1 base from V and 7 bases from J, with 10 bases in between. The germline gives CDR1 LNHNV, CDR2 YYDKDF (reference sequence). The CDR3 DNA reads TGTGCCACCAGCAGAGCCCTAGCGTCGACCCAGTACTTC. Its protein product is CATSRALASTQYF.